Shown below are 6 T cell receptor beta chains from a single sample sequenced in a study of post-analysis software for immune sequencing data. Unique molecular identifiers were built into the TCR beta cDNA libraries. Via MiXCR, TCRdb re-called the PCR reads, giving one row per CDR3 protein. The table records 700,000 to 800,000 distinct CDR3 sequences, about 27% of them present only once. Whole-study results and caveats: In patients, TRBV5-6, TRBV5-1 and TRBV20-1 belonged to five or six TRBV segments found more frequently than in controls.

Which antigens these TCRs recognize remains unknown. The sequenced sample consisted of blood. The receptors were gathered from a girl aged 5-17 years with multiple sclerosis.

The chain combines TRBV13 with TRBJ2-5, with D perhaps TRBD1 or TRBD2 (5 bases each). V lost 5 bases and J 0 bases, leaving 10 bases between the germline ends. The germline V gene encodes CDR1 PRHDT and CDR2 FYEKMQ (reference sequence). There are 14 residues in the CDR3. CDR3 region: CASSPRDHQETQYF. The CDR3, as DNA: TGTGCCAGCAGCCCCCGGGACCACCAAGAGACCCAGTACTTC.

The chain is built from TRBV12-3 or TRBV12-4 and TRBJ1-1, with D perhaps matching TRBD1 (5 bases). The V end lost 5 bases, the J end lost 4 bases, and 17 bases lay between the germline ends. This CDR3 is 15 amino acids long. This CDR3 reads CASSGGASAGTEAFF. The CDR3 DNA is TGTGCCAGCAGTGGAGGGGCCTCCGCGGGCACTGAAGCTTTCTTT.

This clonotype was detected a few times. The rearrangement links TRBV29-1 to TRBJ2-3; TRBD2 agrees at 12 bases. Trimming removed 4 bases from V and 4 bases from J; junction bases left unmatched: 3. The CDR3 has 14 amino acids. CDR1 and CDR2 from the germline V gene are SQVTM and ANQGSEA. The CDR3 loop is CSVVASGGADTQYF. The CDR3 DNA sequence: TGCAGCGTTGTGGCTAGCGGGGGGGCAGATACGCAGTATTTT.

The V and J genes are TRBV5-1 and TRBJ2-3; D call uncertain. The CDR3 is made up of 16 amino acids. The V gene's germline CDR1 is SGHRS and CDR2 YFSETQ. V lost 0 bases to trimming and J lost 2 bases, with 13 bases between them. CDR3 sequence reads: CASSLGGVRNTDTQYF. The CDR3 nucleotides read TGCGCCAGCAGCTTGGGGGGTGTCAGAAACACAGATACGCAGTATTTT.

Of note for this clonotype: Mismatch with germline at one junction end may stem from a read error. V gene TRBV4-1 combines with J gene TRBJ2-3; TRBD2 might be the D (6 bases). The CDR3 contains 16 residues. Germline CDR1 is MGHRA and CDR2 is YSYEKL. As DNA, the CDR3 is TGCGCCAGCAGCCAAGATCCTGGGACTTCGGCCTATACGCGGTATTTT. It yields the protein CASSQDPGTSAYTRYF.

This clonotype showed up many times. The J gene is TRBJ2-4, the V gene TRBV7-2; a weak D match, TRBD1 (5 bases). V dropped 7 bases and J dropped 6 bases, with 16 bases sitting between them. Germline-derived CDR1 and CDR2 are SGHTA and FQGNSA. This CDR3 is 14 amino acids long. As DNA, the CDR3 is TGTGCCAGCACCGAGCGCAGACAGCTAAACATTCAGTACTTC. As protein: CASTERRQLNIQYF.